Following are 24 T cell receptor beta chains from one sample sequenced in a study of cytomegalovirus exposure and HLA in healthy donors. This table comes from immunoSEQ multiplex PCR, and its TCRdb copy is limited to in-frame clones, with some not included. The table includes about 89,000 clones, around 82% detected once. The sequenced material came from PBMCs. The receptors shown here come from a woman aged 18 to 35 in good health and CMV-seropositive.

CDR3 sequence: CASRDPDRGPAEAFF. The CDR3 DNA reads TGCGCCAGCAGGGACCCGGACAGGGGGCCGGCTGAAGCTTTCTTT. The V call is TRBV10-2, the J call TRBJ1-1; 11 bases are a match to TRBD1. The length of the CDR3 is 15 residues. V gave up 6 bases and J gave up 6 bases; unmatched junction bases: 9. Germline CDR1 reads WSHSY; CDR2 reads SAAADI.

This chain connects TRBV5-1 to TRBJ2-5, with 8 bases matching TRBD1. V gave up 4 bases and J gave up 5 bases; unmatched junction bases: 7. Looked up from germline, CDR1 is SGHRS and CDR2 is YFSETQ. This CDR3 has 14 residues. The CDR3 sequence: CASSGGQGRETQYF. In DNA, the CDR3 is TGCGCCAGCAGCGGAGGACAGGGCCGGGAGACCCAGTACTTC.

The genes are TRBV7-9 and TRBJ1-4; TRBD1 is a possible D gene (6 bases). This CDR3 contains 14 residues. Germline loops: CDR1 SEHNR, CDR2 FQNEAQ (reference sequence). V gave up 5 bases and J gave up 8 bases, with 15 bases separating them. CDR3 protein: CASSPPQGTEKLFF. The CDR3 DNA sequence: TGTGCCAGCAGCCCACCCCAGGGGACGGAAAAACTGTTTTTT.

CDR3 residues: CAISRDQWDGYTF. The DNA for the CDR3 is TGTGCCATCAGTCGGGATCAGTGGGATGGCTACACCTTC. The gene calls are TRBV10-3 and TRBJ1-2, with D unresolved. This CDR3 spans 13 amino acids. The V gene lost 5 bases and the J gene lost 6 bases, with 13 bases spanning the gap. Germline loops: CDR1 ENHRY, CDR2 SYGVKD.

This chain connects TRBV7-9 to TRBJ2-3; D uncertain. CDR1 is SEHNR and CDR2 is FQNEAQ in the germline V gene (reference sequence). This CDR3 region has 14 residues. V lost 5 bases to trimming and J lost 4 bases, with 13 bases between them. The CDR3, as DNA: TGTGCCAGCAGCCCACCCGAGAGAGCAGATACGCAGTATTTT. This gives the protein CASSPPERADTQYF.

The chain carries TRBV6-5 and TRBJ2-5; D unresolved. Germline values: CDR1 MNHEY, CDR2 SVGAGI. The CDR3 consists of 16 residues. Between the trimmed V and J ends, which lost 0 bases and 4 bases, there was a span of 15 bases. The chain's CDR3 is CASSYSSLFVGETQYF. CDR3 sequence (DNA): TGTGCCAGCAGTTACTCATCACTATTCGTGGGAGAGACCCAGTACTTC.

V gene TRBV4-3 combines with J gene TRBJ2-5; D is possibly TRBD2 (5 bases). The V gene's germline CDR1 is LGHNA and CDR2 YSLEER. V was pared by 0 bases and J by 4 bases, with 12 bases between. The CDR3 extends over 15 amino acids. The CDR3 DNA reads TGCGCCAGCAGCCAAGATAGTGATCGGGGAGAGACCCAGTACTTC. This gives the protein CASSQDSDRGETQYF.

The chain links TRBV15 to TRBJ2-7, with 7 bases matching TRBD1. This CDR3 has 16 amino acids. Germline CDR1 and CDR2: LNHNV and YYDKDF (reference sequence). Germline trimming cut 0 bases from V and 5 bases from J; bases unmatched to any gene: 10. This CDR3 reads CATSRDRGGASHEQYF. The CDR3 DNA reads as TGTGCCACCAGCAGAGATAGAGGGGGCGCGAGCCACGAGCAGTACTTC. Based on the CDR3 plus reference TRBV15 and TRBJ2-7, the full variable domain is DAMVIQNPRYQVTQFGKPVTLSCSQTLNHNVMYWYQQKSSQAPKLLFHYYDKDFNNEADTPDNFQSRRPNTSFCFLDIRSPGLGDTAMYLCATSRDRGGASHEQYFGPGTRLTVT.

The chain is built from TRBV5-6 and TRBJ1-2, with D perhaps matching TRBD1 (6 bases). Trimming left V 2 bases short and J 4 bases short, with 12 bases between. Germline-derived CDR1 and CDR2 are SGHDT and YYEEEE. The CDR3 runs to 14 residues. CDR3 DNA sequence: TGTGCCAGCAGCTTACAGGGTTATCTCTATGGCTACACCTTC. As protein: CASSLQGYLYGYTF.

This chain joins TRBV5-6 and TRBJ2-3, with 7 bases identical to TRBD2. CDR1 and CDR2 from the germline V gene are SGHDT and YYEEEE. V gave up 4 bases and J gave up 3 bases; unmatched junction bases: 8. CDR3 length: 15 amino acids. CDR3 nucleotides: TGTGCCAGCAGCGGCCGGTGGGGGGGGACAGATACGCAGTATTTT. Amino acid sequence: CASSGRWGGTDTQYF.

Remarks on this clone: At one end, the junction sequence differs from germline, possibly due to a read error. The chain recombines TRBV7-6 with TRBJ2-7; 10 nucleotides line up with TRBD2. The germline gives CDR1 SGHVS, CDR2 FNYEAQ. This CDR3 region has 15 residues. The CDR3 DNA follows: TGTGCCAGCAGCCTAGCAAGCGGGGGGGCATACGAGCAGTACTTC. Residues: CASSLASGGAYEQYF.

The chain uses TRBV5-8 and TRBJ2-3; a weak D match, TRBD2 (5 bases). The CDR3 sequence is 16 residues long. Germline CDR1 reads SGHTS; CDR2 reads YDEGEE. Between the trimmed V and J ends, which lost 6 bases and 4 bases, there was a span of 21 bases. The CDR3 DNA follows: TGTGCCAGCATCGAGGGAGAGCAGGAGATCCCAGATACGCAGTATTTT. This codes for CASIEGEQEIPDTQYF.

Written as DNA, the CDR3 is TGTGCCAGCTCACCCCCCGGGCGGGGCTCCTACGAGCAGTACTTC. Translating gives CASSPPGRGSYEQYF. The rearrangement links TRBV18 to TRBJ2-7; a possible D gene is TRBD2 (6 bases). The CDR3 length is 15 residues. Germline V CDR1 and CDR2: KGHSH, LQKENI. The V end was cut by 3 bases, the J end by 0 bases, with 12 bases between.

The chain joins TRBV10-3 to TRBJ1-5; TRBD1 matches 10 bases. Germline CDR1 reads ENHRY; CDR2 reads SYGVKD. The junction had 3 bases not matched to a gene; V was cut back by 9 bases and J by 7 bases. The CDR3 runs to 12 residues. The CDR3 sequence is CAIGQGGQPQHF. Written as DNA, the CDR3 is TGTGCCATTGGACAGGGGGGCCAGCCCCAGCATTTT.

This clone was detected once. The chain carries TRBV15 and TRBJ2-5; D is uncertain. The CDR3 runs to 14 residues. Trimming left V 0 bases short and J 5 bases short, with 10 bases between. Germline values: CDR1 LNHNV, CDR2 YYDKDF (reference sequence). The CDR3 coding sequence is TGTGCCACCAGCAGAGACCGCGGAGAGGAGACCCAGTACTTC. It codes for CATSRDRGEETQYF. Variable domain in full (rest from reference TRBV15 and TRBJ2-5): DAMVIQNPRYQVTQFGKPVTLSCSQTLNHNVMYWYQQKSSQAPKLLFHYYDKDFNNEADTPDNFQSRRPNTSFCFLDIRSPGLGDTAMYLCATSRDRGEETQYFGPGTRLLVL.

This chain uses TRBV7-3 with TRBJ2-5, with TRBD2 matching over 8 bases. J lost 3 bases, V lost 1 base, and 4 bases had no gene match. Germline loops: CDR1 SGHTA, CDR2 FQGTGA. This CDR3 contains 15 residues. The chain's CDR3 is CASSLNRGGEETQYF. CDR3 coding DNA: TGTGCCAGCAGCTTAAATCGGGGGGGGGAAGAGACCCAGTACTTC.

The J gene is TRBJ1-3, the V gene TRBV11-2; 8 bases fit TRBD1. This CDR3 has 16 amino acids. Per the germline V gene, CDR1 is SGHAT and CDR2 is FQNNGV. The V segment lost 5 bases and the J segment 4 bases; nucleotides outside the gene matches: 10. The CDR3 loop is CASSPTPGQEGNTIYF. The CDR3 DNA follows: TGTGCCAGCAGCCCAACACCGGGACAGGAAGGAAACACCATATATTTT.

This chain links TRBV30 with TRBJ1-3; D ambiguous. The germline CDR1 and CDR2 sequences are GTSNPN and SVGIG (reference sequence). V was clipped by 2 bases and J by 3 bases, with 8 bases between them. The CDR3 covers 13 residues. As DNA, the CDR3 is TGTGCCTGGAGTCCTAACCTTGGAAACACCATATATTTT. Protein sequence: CAWSPNLGNTIYF.

The J gene is TRBJ2-7, the V gene TRBV4-1; 8 bases line up with TRBD1. Unmatched junction bases numbered 12, after V lost 8 bases and J lost 6 bases. Germline V gene data show CDR1 as MGHRA and CDR2 as YSYEKL. The CDR3 loop spans 14 amino acids. The chain's CDR3 is CASSLGQVQSEQYF. CDR3 coding DNA: TGCGCCAGCTCCCTGGGACAGGTTCAATCCGAGCAGTACTTC.

The chain couples TRBV6-5 to TRBJ1-1; 7 nucleotides align to TRBD1. The CDR3 runs to 14 residues. Germline CDR1 MNHEY, CDR2 SVGAGI. Trimming at V came to 4 bases and at J to 4 bases, leaving 6 bases not matched to a gene. CDR3 residues: CASSLGGASTEAFF. The CDR3 region has the DNA TGTGCCAGCAGTTTAGGGGGCGCGTCCACTGAAGCTTTCTTT.

This sequence joins TRBV9 and TRBJ1-5; TRBD1 agrees at 8 bases. Germline lookup yields CDR1 SGDLS and CDR2 YYNGEE. The CDR3 length is 14 residues. V shed 3 bases and J 4 bases; nucleotides not matched to a gene: 3. The CDR3 DNA sequence: TGTGCCAGCAGCGGCGGACAGGGTAATCAGCCCCAGCATTTT. Residues: CASSGGQGNQPQHF.

The chain combines TRBV30 with TRBJ1-1, with D uncertain. The V gene's germline CDR1 is GTSNPN and CDR2 SVGIG (reference sequence). Trimming left V 5 bases short and J 6 bases short, with 10 bases between. There are 11 residues in the CDR3. The CDR3 loop is CAWGPDAEAFF. The CDR3 nucleotides are TGTGCCTGGGGCCCAGATGCTGAAGCTTTCTTT.

This clone was found a few times. J is TRBJ2-7 and V is TRBV4-1; TRBD2 aligns across 10 bases. After removal of 2 bases from V and 2 bases from J, the junction contained 9 bases not matched to a gene. The CDR3 runs 17 residues. CDR1 is MGHRA and CDR2 is YSYEKL in the germline V gene. DNA for the CDR3: TGCGCCAGCAGCCAACAAGCGGGGGGGCCTTGGGCCTACGAGCAGTACTTC. Translating it yields CASSQQAGGPWAYEQYF.

CDR3 in amino acids: CASSFPSNTEAFF. For the CDR3, the DNA is TGTGCCAGCAGTTTCCCTTCGAACACTGAAGCTTTCTTT. V is TRBV28 and J is TRBJ1-1; D is undetermined. The ends were cut back, 3 bases at V and 1 base at J, with 6 bases in the middle. The length of the CDR3 is 13 residues. Germline lookup yields CDR1 MDHEN and CDR2 SYDVKM.